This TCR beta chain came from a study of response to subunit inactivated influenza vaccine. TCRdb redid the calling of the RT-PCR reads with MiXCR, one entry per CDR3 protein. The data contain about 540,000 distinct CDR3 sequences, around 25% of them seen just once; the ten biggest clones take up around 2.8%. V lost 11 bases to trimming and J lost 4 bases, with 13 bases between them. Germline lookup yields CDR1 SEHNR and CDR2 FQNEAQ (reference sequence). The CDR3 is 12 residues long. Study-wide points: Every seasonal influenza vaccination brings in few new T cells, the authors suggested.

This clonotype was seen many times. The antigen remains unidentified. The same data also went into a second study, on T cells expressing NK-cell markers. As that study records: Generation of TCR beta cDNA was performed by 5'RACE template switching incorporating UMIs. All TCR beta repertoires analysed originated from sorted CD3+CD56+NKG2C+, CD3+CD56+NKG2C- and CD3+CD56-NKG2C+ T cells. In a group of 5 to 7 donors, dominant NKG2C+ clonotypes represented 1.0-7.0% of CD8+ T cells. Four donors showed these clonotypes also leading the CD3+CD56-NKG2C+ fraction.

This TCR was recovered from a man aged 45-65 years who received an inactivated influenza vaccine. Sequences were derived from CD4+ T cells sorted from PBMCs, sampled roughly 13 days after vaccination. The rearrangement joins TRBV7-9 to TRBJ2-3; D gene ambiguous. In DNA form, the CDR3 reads TGTGCCGTACCGCTCTGGCCAGATACGCAGTATTTT. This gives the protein CAVPLWPDTQYF.